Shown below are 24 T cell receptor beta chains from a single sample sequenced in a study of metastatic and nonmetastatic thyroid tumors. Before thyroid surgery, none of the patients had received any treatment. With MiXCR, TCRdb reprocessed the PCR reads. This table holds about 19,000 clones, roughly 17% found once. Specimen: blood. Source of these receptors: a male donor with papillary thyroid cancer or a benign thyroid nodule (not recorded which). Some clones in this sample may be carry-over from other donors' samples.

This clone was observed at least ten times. The CDR3 reads CASSYASQGLQGYTF. The DNA for the CDR3 is TGTGCCAGCAGCTACGCATCGCAGGGGCTGCAAGGCTACACCTTC. The chain links TRBV7-2 to TRBJ1-2, with D tentatively TRBD1 (6 bases). Looked up from germline, CDR1 is SGHTA and CDR2 is FQGNSA. The V end lost 4 bases, the J end lost 8 bases, and 20 bases lay between the germline ends. The CDR3 extends over 15 amino acids.

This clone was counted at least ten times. CDR3 DNA sequence: TGTGCCAGCTCATCCGGGACGGTGAACACCGGGGAGCTGTTTTTT. This gives the protein CASSSGTVNTGELFF. The chain has TRBV18 and TRBJ2-2; D is possibly TRBD1 or TRBD2 (5 bases each). Trimming removed 5 bases at V and 1 base at J, with 11 bases between. The CDR3 contains 15 residues. Germline V CDR1 and CDR2: KGHSH, LQKENI.

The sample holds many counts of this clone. The CDR3 region has the DNA TGTGCCAGAACCCTCCGATGGGAGGACTACTACAATGAGCAGTTCTTC. It yields the protein CARTLRWEDYYNEQFF. The chain combines TRBV2 with TRBJ2-1; weak D call: TRBD2 (6 bases). V was pared by 9 bases and J by 3 bases, with 21 bases between. Looked up from germline, CDR1 is SNHLY and CDR2 is FYNNEI. This CDR3 is built from 16 residues.

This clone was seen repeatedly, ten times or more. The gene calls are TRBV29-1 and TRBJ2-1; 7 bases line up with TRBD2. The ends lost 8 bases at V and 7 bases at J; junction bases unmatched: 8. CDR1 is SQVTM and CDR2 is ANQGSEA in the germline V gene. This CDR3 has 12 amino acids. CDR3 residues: CSPHGGGNEQFF. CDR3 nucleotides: TGCAGCCCCCACGGGGGAGGGAATGAGCAGTTCTTC.

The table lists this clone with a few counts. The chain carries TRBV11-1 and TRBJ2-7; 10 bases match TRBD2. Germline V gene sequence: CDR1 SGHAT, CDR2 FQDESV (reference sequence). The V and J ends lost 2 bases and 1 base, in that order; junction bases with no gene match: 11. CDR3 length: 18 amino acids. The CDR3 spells CASSLLKLAGFGSYEQYF. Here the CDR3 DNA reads TGTGCCAGCAGCTTATTAAAACTAGCGGGATTCGGTTCCTACGAGCAGTACTTC.

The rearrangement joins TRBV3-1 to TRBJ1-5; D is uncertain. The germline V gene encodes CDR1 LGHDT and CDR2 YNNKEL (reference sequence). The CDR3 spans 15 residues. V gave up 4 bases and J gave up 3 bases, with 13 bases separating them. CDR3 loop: CASSLSTGVNQPQHF. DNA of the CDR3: TGTGCCAGCAGCCTTTCAACTGGGGTCAATCAGCCCCAGCATTTT.

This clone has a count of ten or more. In DNA form, the CDR3 reads TGTGCCAGCAGCAGACGACAGGGTGACACCATATATTTT. This sequence encodes CASSRRQGDTIYF. The rearrangement uses TRBV12-3 or TRBV12-4 and TRBJ1-3; 7 bases are a match to TRBD1. This CDR3 has 13 residues. J was trimmed by 8 bases and V by 6 bases; bases with no gene match: 7.

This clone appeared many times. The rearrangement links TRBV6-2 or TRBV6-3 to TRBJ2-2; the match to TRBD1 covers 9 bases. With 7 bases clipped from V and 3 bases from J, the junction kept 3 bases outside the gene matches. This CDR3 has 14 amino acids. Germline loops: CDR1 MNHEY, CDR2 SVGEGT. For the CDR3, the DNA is TGTGCCAGCACCGACAGGGGGGACACCGGGGAGCTGTTTTTT. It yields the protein CASTDRGDTGELFF.

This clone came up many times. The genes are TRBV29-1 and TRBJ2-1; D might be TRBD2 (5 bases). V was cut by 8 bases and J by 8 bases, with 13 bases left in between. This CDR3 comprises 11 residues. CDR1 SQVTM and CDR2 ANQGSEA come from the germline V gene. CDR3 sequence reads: CSILWRDEQFF. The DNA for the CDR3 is TGCAGCATTCTATGGCGGGATGAGCAGTTCTTC.

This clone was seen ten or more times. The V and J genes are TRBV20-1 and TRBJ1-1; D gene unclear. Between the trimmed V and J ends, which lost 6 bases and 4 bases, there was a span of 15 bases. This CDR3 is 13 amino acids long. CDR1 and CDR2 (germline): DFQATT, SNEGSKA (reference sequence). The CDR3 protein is CSAHPGVGTEAFF. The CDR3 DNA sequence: TGCAGTGCCCACCCCGGGGTCGGCACTGAAGCTTTCTTT.

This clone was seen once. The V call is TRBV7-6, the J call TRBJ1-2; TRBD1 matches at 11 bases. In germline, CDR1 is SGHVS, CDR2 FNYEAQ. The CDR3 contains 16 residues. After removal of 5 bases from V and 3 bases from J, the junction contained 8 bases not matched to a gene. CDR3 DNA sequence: TGTGCCAGCAGCCCTGGACAGGGGGCATTTCACTATGGCTACACCTTC. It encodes CASSPGQGAFHYGYTF.

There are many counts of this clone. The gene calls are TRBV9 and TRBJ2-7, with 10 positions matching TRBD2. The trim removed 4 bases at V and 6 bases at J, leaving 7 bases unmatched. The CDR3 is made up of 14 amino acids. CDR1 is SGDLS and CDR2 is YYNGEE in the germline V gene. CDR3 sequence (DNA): TGTGCCAGCAGCCTAGCGGGGGACTATGTCGAGCAGTACTTC. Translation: CASSLAGDYVEQYF.

CDR3 amino acids: CATLSGGLSMNTEAFF. The CDR3 bases are TGTGCCACCCTGTCCGGGGGGTTGAGCATGAACACTGAAGCTTTCTTT. This chain links TRBV5-6 with TRBJ1-1; a weak D match, TRBD1 (5 bases). Germline loops: CDR1 SGHDT, CDR2 YYEEEE. Between the trimmed V and J ends, which lost 9 bases and 0 bases, there was a span of 21 bases. The CDR3 runs to 16 residues. The whole variable domain, remainder taken from reference TRBV5-6 and TRBJ1-1, is DAGVTQSPTHLIKTRGQQVTLRCSPKSGHDTVSWYQQALGQGPQFIFQYYEEEERQRGNFPDRFSGHQFPNYSSELNVNALLLGDSALYLCATLSGGLSMNTEAFFGQGTRLTVV.

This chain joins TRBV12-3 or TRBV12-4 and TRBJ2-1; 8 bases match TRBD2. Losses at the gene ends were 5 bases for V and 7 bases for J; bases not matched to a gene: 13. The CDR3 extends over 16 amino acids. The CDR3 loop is CASSPSGLAVGNEQFF. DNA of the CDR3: TGTGCCAGCAGTCCGTCCGGACTAGCTGTAGGAAATGAGCAGTTCTTC.

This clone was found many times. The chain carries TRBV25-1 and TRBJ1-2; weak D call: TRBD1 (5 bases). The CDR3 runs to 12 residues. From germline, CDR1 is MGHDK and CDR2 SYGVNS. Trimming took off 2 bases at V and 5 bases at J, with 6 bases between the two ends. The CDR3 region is CASSEQGYGYTF. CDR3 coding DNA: TGTGCCAGCAGTGAACAGGGTTATGGCTACACCTTC.

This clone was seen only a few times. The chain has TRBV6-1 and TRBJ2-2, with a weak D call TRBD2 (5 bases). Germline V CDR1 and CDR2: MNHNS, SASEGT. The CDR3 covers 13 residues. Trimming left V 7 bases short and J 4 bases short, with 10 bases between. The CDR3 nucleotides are TGTGCCAGCATTCGGACTTTCACCGGGGAGCTGTTTTTT. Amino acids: CASIRTFTGELFF.

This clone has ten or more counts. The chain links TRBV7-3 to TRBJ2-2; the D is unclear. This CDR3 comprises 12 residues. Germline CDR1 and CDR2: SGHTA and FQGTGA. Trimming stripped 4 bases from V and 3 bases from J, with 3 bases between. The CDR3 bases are TGTGCCAGCAGCTCCGACACCGGGGAGCTGTTTTTT. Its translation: CASSSDTGELFF. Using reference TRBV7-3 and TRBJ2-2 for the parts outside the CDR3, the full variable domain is GAGVSQTPSNKVTEKGKYVELRCDPISGHTALYWYRQSLGQGPEFLIYFQGTGAADDSGLPNDRFFAVRPEGSVSTLKIQRTERGDSAVYLCASSSDTGELFFGEGSRLTVL.

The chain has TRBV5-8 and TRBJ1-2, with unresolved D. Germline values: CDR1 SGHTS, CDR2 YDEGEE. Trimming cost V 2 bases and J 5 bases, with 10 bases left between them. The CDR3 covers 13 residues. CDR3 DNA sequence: TGTGCCAGCAGCTTTGTGCCAGGATATGGCTACACCTTC. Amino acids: CASSFVPGYGYTF.

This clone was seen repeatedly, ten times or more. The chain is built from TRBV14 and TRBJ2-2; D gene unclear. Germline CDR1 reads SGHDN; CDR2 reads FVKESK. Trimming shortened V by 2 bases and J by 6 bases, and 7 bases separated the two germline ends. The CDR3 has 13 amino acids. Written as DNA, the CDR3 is TGTGCCAGCAGCCAATTTAGGGCCGGGGAGCTGTTTTTT. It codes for CASSQFRAGELFF.

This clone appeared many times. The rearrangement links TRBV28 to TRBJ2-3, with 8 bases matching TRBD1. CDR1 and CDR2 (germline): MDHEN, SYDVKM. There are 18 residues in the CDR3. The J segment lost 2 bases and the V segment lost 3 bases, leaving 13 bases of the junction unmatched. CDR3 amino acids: CASSFPGGQGQSTDTQYF. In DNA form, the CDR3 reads TGTGCCAGCAGTTTTCCGGGTGGACAGGGACAATCCACAGATACGCAGTATTTT.

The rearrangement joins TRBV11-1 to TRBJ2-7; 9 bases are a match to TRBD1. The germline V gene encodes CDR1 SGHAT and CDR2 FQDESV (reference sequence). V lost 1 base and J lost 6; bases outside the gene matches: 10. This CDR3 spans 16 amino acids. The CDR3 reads CASSLGYGDRAGEQYF. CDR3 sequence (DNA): TGTGCCAGCAGCTTAGGTTATGGGGACAGGGCGGGCGAGCAGTACTTC.

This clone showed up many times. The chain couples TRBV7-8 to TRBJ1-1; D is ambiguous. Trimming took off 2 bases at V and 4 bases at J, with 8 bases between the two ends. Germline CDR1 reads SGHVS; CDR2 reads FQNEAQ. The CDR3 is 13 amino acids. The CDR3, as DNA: TGTGCCAGCAGCTTAACGGGCCCCACTGAAGCTTTCTTT. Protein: CASSLTGPTEAFF.

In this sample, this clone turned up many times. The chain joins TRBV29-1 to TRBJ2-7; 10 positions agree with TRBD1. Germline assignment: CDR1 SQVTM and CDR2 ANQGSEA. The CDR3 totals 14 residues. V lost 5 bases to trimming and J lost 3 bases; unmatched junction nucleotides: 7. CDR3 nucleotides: TGCAGCGTTCGCCCTGGGACAGGGGTCTACGAGCAGTACTTC. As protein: CSVRPGTGVYEQYF.

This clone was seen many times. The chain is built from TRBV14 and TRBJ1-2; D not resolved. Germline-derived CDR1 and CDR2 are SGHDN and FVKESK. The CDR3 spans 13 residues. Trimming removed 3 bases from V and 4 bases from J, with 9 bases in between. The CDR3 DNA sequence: TGTGCCAGCAGCCATTTCGGATTCTATGGCTACACCTTC. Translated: CASSHFGFYGYTF.